This TCR beta chain emerged from a study of blood T cell repertoires in COVID-19. Overall study context: The United States, Italy and Spain supplied acute and convalescent COVID-19 samples. The analysed material was cDNA or gDNA that came from T cells, B-cell-depleted T cells, or PBMCs.

The germline V gene has CDR1 SGHAT and CDR2 FQNNGV. This CDR3 comprises 14 residues. V lost 5 bases and J 6 bases, leaving 14 bases between the germline ends. As processed by the authors: Reference gene primer amplification gave nucleated cell count estimates. Sequenced by immunoSEQ multiplex PCR; TCRdb stores in-frame clones only, minus some. V, J and clone size derive from that table, while D and trimming were established from the DNA sequence. The repertoire has around 150,000 clones, around 84% of them found once; the top ten carry 2.2%. This clone has just one count. Input material: peripheral blood. The genes are TRBV11-2 and TRBJ1-5; weak D call: TRBD1 (5 bases). This clonotype was sampled from a man aged 70-80 years with acute or convalescent COVID-19. The chain's CDR3 is CASSPGGGIQPQHF. The CDR3 DNA sequence: TGTGCCAGCAGCCCCGGGGGGGGGATTCAGCCCCAGCATTTT.